This TCR beta chain was sequenced for a study of cytomegalovirus exposure and HLA in healthy donors. PCR employed 60 Vbeta and 13 Jbeta primers. Method: immunoSEQ multiplex PCR; TCRdb's copy keeps in-frame clones and lacks some. The data show around 210,000 clones, roughly 84% seen once. Study findings and constraints: Segments of the TCR beta V type were, in most cases, productive about 90% or about 30% of the time in an earlier analysis. In a later analysis, an Asian-associated ancestry cluster reportedly showed fewer N-insertions than the approximately 700-donor mean.

A note on this clone: Antigen: not known.

The CDR3 contains 15 residues. The germline V gene has CDR1 MNHEY and CDR2 SVGAGI. J lost 4 bases, V lost 6 bases, and 7 bases had no gene match. The J gene is TRBJ2-3, the V gene TRBV6-5; 10 bases align to TRBD2. This TCR was recovered from a girl between 2 and 10 years old in good health and CMV-seronegative. Sequenced material: PBMCs. The CDR3 DNA sequence: TGTGCCAGCAGCAGGAGCGGGGGGGTAGCAGATACGCAGTATTTT. Protein product: CASSRSGGVADTQYF.